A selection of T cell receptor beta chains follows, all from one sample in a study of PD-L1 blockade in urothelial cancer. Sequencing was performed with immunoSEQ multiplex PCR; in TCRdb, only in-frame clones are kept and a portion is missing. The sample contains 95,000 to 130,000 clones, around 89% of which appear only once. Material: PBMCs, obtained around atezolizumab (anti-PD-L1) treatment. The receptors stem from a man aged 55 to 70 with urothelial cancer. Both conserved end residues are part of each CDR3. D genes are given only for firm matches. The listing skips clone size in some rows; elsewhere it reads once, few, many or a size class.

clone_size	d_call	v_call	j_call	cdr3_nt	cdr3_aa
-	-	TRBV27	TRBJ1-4	TGTGCCAGCAGTACCTCAGGGGTAGCAAAACTGTTTTTT	CASSTSGVAKLFF
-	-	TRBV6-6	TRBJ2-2	TGTGCCAGCAGTTACGGGACACTCGCGAACACCGGGGAGCTGTTTTTT	CASSYGTLANTGELFF
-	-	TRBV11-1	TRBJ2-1	TGTGCCAGCAGCCTCCCGGGGTTCTACAATGAGCAGTTCTTC	CASSLPGFYNEQFF
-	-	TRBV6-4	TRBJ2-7	TGTGCCAGCAGTGGGGCGACAGGACACACCTACGAGCAGTACTTC	CASSGATGHTYEQYF
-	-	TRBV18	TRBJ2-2	TGTGCCAGCTCACCACCGGGCTGGGACACCGGGGAGCTGTTTTTT	CASSPPGWDTGELFF
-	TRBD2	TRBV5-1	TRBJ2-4	TGCGCCAGCAGCCTCAACTCGGGGGGAGAAAACATTCAGTACTTC	CASSLNSGGENIQYF
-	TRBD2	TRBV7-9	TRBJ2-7	TGTGCCAGCAGCTTAACTAGCGGGGTGTCCGAGCAGTACTTC	CASSLTSGVSEQYF
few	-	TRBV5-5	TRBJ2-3	TGTGCCAGCAGCTTGGGGGCCTTCACAGATACGCAGTATTTT	CASSLGAFTDTQYF
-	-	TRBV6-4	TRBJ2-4	TGTGCCAGCAGTGACTCAACAGGGCGGGCCAAAAACATTCAGTACTTC	CASSDSTGRAKNIQYF
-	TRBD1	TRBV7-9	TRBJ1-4	TGTGCCAGCAGCTCCGGGACAGGGGGCACTAATGAAAAACTGTTTTTT	CASSSGTGGTNEKLFF
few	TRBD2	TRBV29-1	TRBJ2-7	TGCAGCGCCCTCTCGGGGGGAGAACAGCAGTACTTC	CSALSGGEQQYF
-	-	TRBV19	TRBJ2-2	TGTGCCAGTAGTATGATCGAGGAGGGCACCGGGGAGCTGTTTTTT	CASSMIEEGTGELFF
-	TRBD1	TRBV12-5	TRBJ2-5	TGTGCTAGTGGTTCGGGACAGACGAGAGGAGAGACCCAGTACTTC	CASGSGQTRGETQYF
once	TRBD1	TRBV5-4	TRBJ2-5	TGTGCCAGCAGTAAGCAGGGGGCAAGGGAGACCCAGTACTTC	CASSKQGARETQYF
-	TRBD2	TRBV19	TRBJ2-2	TGTGCCAGTCGCAGGACTAGCGGCGCGAACACCGGGGAGCTGTTTTTT	CASRRTSGANTGELFF
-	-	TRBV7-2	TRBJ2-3	TGTGCCAGCAGCTTGTACACAGATACGCAGTATTTT	CASSLYTDTQYF
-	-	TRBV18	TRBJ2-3	TGTGCCAGCTCACCAGGCAGGGGTTTATCAGATACGCAGTATTTT	CASSPGRGLSDTQYF
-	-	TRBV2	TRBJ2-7	TGTGCCAGCAGTGACAACGGCTACGAGCAGTACTTC	CASSDNGYEQYF
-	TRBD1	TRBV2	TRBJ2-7	TGTGCCCTGACGGACAGGTTATACCACGAGCAGTACTTC	CALTDRLYHEQYF
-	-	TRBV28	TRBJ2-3	TGTGCCAGCAGTTTTACAGGGTCCACAGATACGCAGTATTTT	CASSFTGSTDTQYF
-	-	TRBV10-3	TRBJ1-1	TGTGCCATCAGAAGCGTCCCACAAACGGCTGAAGCTTTCTTT	CAIRSVPQTAEAFF
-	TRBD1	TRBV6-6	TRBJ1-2	TGTGCCAGCAGTCATCTCAGGGGGGCTAACTATGGCTACACCTTC	CASSHLRGANYGYTF
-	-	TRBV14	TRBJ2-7	TGTGCCAGCAGCCGCAGCTCCTACGAGCAGTACTTC	CASSRSSYEQYF
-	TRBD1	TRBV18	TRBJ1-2	TGTGCCAGCTCACCCCAAGGACAGGGGGCAAATGGCTACACCTTC	CASSPQGQGANGYTF
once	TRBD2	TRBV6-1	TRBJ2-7	TGTGCCAGCAGTGCTTTGACTAGCGGGTATTACTACGAGCAGTACTTC	CASSALTSGYYYEQYF
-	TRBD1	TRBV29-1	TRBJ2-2	TGCAGCGTTGGGACAGGGCTTACCGGGGAGCTGTTTTTT	CSVGTGLTGELFF
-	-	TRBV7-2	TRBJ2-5	TGTGCCAGCAGCCGAAACAGGGCCCAAGAGACCCAGTACTTC	CASSRNRAQETQYF
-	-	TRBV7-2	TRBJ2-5	TGTGCCAGCAGCAAGTGGGCGGGGAGAGAGACCCAGTACTTC	CASSKWAGRETQYF
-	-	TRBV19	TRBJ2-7	TGTGCCAGCGGGACATTTGACTCCTACGAGCAGTACTTC	CASGTFDSYEQYF
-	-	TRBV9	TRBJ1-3	TGTGCCAGCAGCGTAGCTAGCATTCCTGGAAACACCATATATTTT	CASSVASIPGNTIYF
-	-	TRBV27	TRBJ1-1	TGTGCCAGCAGTTTATCGTTACAGATGAACACTGAAGCTTTCTTT	CASSLSLQMNTEAFF
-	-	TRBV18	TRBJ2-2	TGTGCCAGCTCACCGGCCAGGGGCGACGGCGGGGAGCTGTTTTTT	CASSPARGDGGELFF
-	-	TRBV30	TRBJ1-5	TGTGCCTGGAGTCACAGGTCCCGGCAGCCCCAGCATTTT	CAWSHRSRQPQHF
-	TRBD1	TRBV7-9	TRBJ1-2	TGTGCCAGCTTCCGAGAGGGGGCGAATGGCTACACCTTC	CASFREGANGYTF
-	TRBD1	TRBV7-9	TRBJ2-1	TGTGCCAGCAGCCCAGATAGAGACGACAGGGGGCATGAGCAGTTCTTC	CASSPDRDDRGHEQFF
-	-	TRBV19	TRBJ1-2	TGTGCCAGTAGTATAGTGGGGGGGCTGTCGGATGGCTACACCTTC	CASSIVGGLSDGYTF
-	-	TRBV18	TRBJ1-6	TGTGCCAGCTCACCCTTGGATCCGGGTGGGAATTCACCCCTCCACTTT	CASSPLDPGGNSPLHF
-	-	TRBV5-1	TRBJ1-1	TGCGCCAGCAGCTTAACGGGGGTTTCTGAAGCTTTCTTT	CASSLTGVSEAFF